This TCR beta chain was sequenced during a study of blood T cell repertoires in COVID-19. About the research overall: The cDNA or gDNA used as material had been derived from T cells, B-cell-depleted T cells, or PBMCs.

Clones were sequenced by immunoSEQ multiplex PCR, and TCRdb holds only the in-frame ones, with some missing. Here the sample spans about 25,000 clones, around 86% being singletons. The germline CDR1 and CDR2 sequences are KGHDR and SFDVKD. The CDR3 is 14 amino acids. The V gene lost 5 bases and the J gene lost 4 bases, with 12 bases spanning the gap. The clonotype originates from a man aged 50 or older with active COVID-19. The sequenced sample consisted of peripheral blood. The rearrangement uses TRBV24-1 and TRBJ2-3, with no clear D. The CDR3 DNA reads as TGTGCCACCAGTGTGGGCCTTGCCGCAGATACGCAGTATTTT. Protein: CATSVGLAADTQYF.